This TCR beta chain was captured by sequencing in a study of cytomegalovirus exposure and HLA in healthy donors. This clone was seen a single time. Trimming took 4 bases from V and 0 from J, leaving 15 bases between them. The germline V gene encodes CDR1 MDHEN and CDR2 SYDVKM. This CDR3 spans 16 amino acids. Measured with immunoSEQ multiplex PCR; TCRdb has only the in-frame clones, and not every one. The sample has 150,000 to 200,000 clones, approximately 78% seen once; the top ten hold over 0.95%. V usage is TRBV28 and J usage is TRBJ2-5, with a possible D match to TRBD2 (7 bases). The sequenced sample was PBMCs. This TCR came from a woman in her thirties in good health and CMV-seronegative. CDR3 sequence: CASSSLSGTHQETQYF. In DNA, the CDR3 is TGTGCCAGCAGTTCTTTAAGCGGGACACACCAAGAGACCCAGTACTTC.